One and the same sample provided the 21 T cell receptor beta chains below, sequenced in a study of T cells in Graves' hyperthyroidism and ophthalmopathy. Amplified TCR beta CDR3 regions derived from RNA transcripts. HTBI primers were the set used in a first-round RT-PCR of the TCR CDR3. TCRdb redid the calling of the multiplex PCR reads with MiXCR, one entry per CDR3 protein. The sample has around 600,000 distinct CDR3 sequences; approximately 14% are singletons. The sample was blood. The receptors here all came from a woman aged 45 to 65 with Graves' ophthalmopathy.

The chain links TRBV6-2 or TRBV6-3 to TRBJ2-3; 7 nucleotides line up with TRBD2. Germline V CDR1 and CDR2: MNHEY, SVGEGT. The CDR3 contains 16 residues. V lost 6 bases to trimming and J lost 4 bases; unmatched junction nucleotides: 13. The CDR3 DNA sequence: TGTGCCAGCAGGGGGTTTGGCGGGAGTAAGCCAGATACGCAGTATTTT. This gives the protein CASRGFGGSKPDTQYF.

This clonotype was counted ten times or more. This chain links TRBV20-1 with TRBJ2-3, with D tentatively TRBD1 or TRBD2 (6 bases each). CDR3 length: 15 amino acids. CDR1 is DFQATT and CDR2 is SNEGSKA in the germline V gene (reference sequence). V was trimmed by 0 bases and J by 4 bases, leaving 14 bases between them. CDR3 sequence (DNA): TGCAGTGCTAGAGATCAGGGGACTTCCCCAGATACGCAGTATTTT. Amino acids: CSARDQGTSPDTQYF.

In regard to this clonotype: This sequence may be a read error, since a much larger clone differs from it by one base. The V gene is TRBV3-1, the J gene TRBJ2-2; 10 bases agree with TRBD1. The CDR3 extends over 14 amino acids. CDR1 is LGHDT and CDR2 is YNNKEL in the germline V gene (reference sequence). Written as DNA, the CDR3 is TGTGCCAGCAGCCCCCGGGACAGGGGCGGGGGGCTGTTTTTT. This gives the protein CASSPRDRGGGLFF.

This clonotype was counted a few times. CDR3 amino acids: CASSPTGGENIQYF. As DNA, the CDR3 is TGCGCCAGCAGCCCGACAGGGGGCGAAAACATTCAGTACTTC. The chain joins TRBV5-1 to TRBJ2-4; 10 bases match TRBD1. The junction had 3 bases not matched to a gene; V was cut back by 4 bases and J by 5 bases. CDR1 and CDR2 from the germline V gene are SGHRS and YFSETQ. The CDR3 runs 14 residues. Drawing the rest from reference TRBV5-1 and TRBJ2-4, the complete variable domain is KAGVTQTPRYLIKTRGQQVTLSCSPISGHRSVSWYQQTPGQGLQFLFEYFSETQRNKGNFPGRFSGRQFSNSRSEMNVSTLELGDSALYLCASSPTGGENIQYFGAGTRLSVL.

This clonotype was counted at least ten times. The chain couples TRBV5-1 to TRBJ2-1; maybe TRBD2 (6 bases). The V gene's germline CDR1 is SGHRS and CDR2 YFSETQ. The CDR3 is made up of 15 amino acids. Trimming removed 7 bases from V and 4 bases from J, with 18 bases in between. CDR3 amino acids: CASAWGSGGYNEQFF. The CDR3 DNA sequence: TGCGCCAGCGCCTGGGGTAGCGGCGGGTACAATGAGCAGTTCTTC.

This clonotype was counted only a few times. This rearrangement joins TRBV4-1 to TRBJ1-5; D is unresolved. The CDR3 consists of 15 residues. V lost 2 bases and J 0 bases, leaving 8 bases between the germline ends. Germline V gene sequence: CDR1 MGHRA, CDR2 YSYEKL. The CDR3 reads CASSQRDNSNQPQHF. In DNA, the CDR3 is TGCGCCAGCAGCCAAAGAGATAATAGCAATCAGCCCCAGCATTTT.

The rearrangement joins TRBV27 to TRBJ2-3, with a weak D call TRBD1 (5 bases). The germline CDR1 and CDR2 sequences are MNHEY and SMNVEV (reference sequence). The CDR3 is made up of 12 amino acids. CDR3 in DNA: TGTGCTTTGGGGCGGTCGACAGATACGCAGTATTTT. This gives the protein CALGRSTDTQYF.

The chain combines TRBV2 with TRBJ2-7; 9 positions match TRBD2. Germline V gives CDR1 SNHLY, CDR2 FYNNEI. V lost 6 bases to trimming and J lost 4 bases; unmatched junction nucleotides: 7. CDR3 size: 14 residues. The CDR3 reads CASRRPSGMYEQYF. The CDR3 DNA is TGTGCCAGCAGGCGACCTAGCGGGATGTACGAGCAGTACTTC.

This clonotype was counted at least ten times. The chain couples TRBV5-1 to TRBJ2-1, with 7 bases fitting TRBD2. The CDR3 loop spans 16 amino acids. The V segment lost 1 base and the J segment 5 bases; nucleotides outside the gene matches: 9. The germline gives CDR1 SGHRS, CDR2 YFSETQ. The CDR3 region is CASSLRASGQNNEQFF. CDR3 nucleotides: TGCGCCAGCAGCTTGCGGGCTAGCGGACAAAACAATGAGCAGTTCTTC.

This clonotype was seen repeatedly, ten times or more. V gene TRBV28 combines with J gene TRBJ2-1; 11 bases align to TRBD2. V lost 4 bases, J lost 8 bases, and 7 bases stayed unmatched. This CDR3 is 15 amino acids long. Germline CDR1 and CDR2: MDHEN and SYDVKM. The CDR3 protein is CASSSPGLAVHEQFF. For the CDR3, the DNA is TGTGCCAGCAGTTCCCCGGGACTAGCGGTCCATGAGCAGTTCTTC.

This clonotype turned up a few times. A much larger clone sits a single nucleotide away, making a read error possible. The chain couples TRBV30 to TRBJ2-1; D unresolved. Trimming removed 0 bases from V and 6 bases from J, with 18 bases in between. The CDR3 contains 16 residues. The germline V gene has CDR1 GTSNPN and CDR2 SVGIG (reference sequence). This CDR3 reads CAWSVKKWTTSNEQFF. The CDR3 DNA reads TGTGCCTGGAGTGTAAAAAAGTGGACGACCTCCAATGAGCAGTTCTTC.

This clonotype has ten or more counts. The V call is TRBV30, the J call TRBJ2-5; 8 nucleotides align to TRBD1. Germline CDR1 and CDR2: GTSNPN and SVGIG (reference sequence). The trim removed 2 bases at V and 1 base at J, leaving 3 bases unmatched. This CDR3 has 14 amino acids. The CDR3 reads CAWSTDRGQETQYF. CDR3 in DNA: TGTGCCTGGAGTACAGACAGGGGCCAAGAGACCCAGTACTTC.

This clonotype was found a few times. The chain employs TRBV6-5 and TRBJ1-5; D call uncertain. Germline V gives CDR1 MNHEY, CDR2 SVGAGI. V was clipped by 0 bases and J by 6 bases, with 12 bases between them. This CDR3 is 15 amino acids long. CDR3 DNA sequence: TGTGCCAGCAGTTACTCGGCAGGAGGAGGTCAGCCCCAGCATTTT. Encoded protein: CASSYSAGGGQPQHF.

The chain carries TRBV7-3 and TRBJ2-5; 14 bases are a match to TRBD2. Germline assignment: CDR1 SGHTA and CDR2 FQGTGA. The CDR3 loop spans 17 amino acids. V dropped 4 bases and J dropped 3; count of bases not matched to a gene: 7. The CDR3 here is CASSSPGLAGAEETQYF. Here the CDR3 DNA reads TGTGCCAGCAGCTCTCCGGGACTAGCGGGAGCGGAAGAGACCCAGTACTTC. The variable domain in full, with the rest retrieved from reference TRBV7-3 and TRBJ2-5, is GAGVSQTPSNKVTEKGKYVELRCDPISGHTALYWYRQSLGQGPEFLIYFQGTGAADDSGLPNDRFFAVRPEGSVSTLKIQRTERGDSAVYLCASSSPGLAGAEETQYFGPGTRLLVL.

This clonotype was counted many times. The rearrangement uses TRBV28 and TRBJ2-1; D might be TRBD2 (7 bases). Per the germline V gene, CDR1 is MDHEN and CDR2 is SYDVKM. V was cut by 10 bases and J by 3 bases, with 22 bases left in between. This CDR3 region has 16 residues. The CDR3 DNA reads TGTGCCACGGTGGGGGTTGGGGGGGCTAACTACAATGAGCAGTTCTTC. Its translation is CATVGVGGANYNEQFF.

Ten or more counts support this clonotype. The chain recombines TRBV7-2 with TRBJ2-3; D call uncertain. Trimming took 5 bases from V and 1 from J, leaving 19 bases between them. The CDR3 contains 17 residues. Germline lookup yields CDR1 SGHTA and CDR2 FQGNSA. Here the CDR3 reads CASSPSRITPGTDTQYF. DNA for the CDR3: TGTGCCAGCAGCCCGAGTCGTATAACCCCCGGCACAGATACGCAGTATTTT.

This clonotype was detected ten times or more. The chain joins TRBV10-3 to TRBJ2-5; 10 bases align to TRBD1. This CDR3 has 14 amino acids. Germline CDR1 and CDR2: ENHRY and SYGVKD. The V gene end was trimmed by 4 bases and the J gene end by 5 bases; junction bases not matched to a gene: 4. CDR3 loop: CAISATGGEETQYF. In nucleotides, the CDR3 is TGTGCCATCAGTGCGACAGGGGGCGAGGAGACCCAGTACTTC.

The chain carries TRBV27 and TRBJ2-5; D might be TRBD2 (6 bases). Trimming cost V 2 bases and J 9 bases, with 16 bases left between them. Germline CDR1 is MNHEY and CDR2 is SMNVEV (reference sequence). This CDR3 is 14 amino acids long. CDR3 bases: TGTGCCAGCAGTTTACTCAACGAACCGGGGGCCCAGTACTTC. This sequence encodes CASSLLNEPGAQYF.

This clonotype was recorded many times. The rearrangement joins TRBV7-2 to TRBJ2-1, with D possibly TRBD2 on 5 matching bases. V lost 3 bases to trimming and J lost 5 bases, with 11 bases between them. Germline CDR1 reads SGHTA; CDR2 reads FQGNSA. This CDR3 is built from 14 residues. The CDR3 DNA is TGTGCCAGCAGCTTTAAACCGGGAAACAATGAGCAGTTCTTC. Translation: CASSFKPGNNEQFF.

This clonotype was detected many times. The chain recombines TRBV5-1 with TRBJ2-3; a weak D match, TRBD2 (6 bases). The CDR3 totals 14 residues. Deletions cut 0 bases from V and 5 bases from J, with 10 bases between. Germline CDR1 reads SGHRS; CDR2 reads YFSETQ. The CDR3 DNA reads TGCGCCAGCAGCTTGGGGCAGGGAGGAGATACGCAGTATTTT. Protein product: CASSLGQGGDTQYF.

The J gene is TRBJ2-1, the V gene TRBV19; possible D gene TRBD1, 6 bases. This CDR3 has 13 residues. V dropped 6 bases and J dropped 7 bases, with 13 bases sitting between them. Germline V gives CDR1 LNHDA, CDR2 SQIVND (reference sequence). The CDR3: CASREQGKNEQFF. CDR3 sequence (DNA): TGTGCCAGTAGGGAACAGGGAAAAAATGAGCAGTTCTTC.